This T cell receptor beta chain was found in a study of blood T cell repertoires in COVID-19 (dated by TCRdb to about 2020). With regard to the full study: The collaborator samples originated in the United States, Italy and Spain and spanned the acute and convalescent phases of COVID-19. The material from the prospective study consisted of cDNA or gDNA derived from T cells, B-cell-depleted T cells, or PBMCs. Subjects who had been exposed to COVID-19, were actively infected with it, or had recovered from it provided the deeply sampled blood TCRbeta repertoires that made up the dataset. The repertoires were released in a freely available public database intended as a resource for research on the immune response to SARS-CoV-2. Samples were obtained from the ongoing ImmuneRACE study (first 160 participants) and from approximately 1,200 subjects provided by 6 global collaborators. A de-identified subject ID, COVID-19 status, age in years and sex were almost always included in the sample metadata. Where available, HLA class I and class II types were taken from metadata supplied by the sample provider and were not determined by assay-based typing. Broader findings and caveats from the paper: The quantity of clinical and demographic metadata differed by source and by participant and was supplied without curation.

The collaborating institutions used their own protocols to collect whole blood in K2EDTA tubes. Collaborator samples were shipped for TCRbeta analysis as frozen whole blood, isolated PBMCs, or DNA extracted from either sample type. For CDR1 and CDR2, the germline V gene (reference sequence) lists LNHNV and YYDKDF. V is pruned by 0 bases and J by 3 bases, leaving 1 base of the junction without a gene match. Including the terminal cysteine and phenylalanine, the CDR3 comprises 14 residues. Solely the CDR3 DNA is kept, with 42 bases framed from the first base. As for this clone: Its antigen remains unidentified. Within one base of it there is no much larger clone, and no base qualities were kept.

The immunoSEQ Assay, a bias-controlled multiplex PCR, was used to amplify TCRbeta CDR3 regions from genomic DNA. The study's processing was this. The number of nucleated cells in each sample was estimated by amplification of reference gene primers within the assay. Sequence reads were collapsed and filtered to measure the absolute abundance of every unique TCRbeta CDR3 rearrangement. For each sample, productive Simpson clonality was calculated as the square root of Simpson's diversity index over productive rearrangements. TCRdb retrieved this table from immuneACCESS and kept in-frame rearrangements only. Not all clones are present; in checked studies, unresolved V genes account for under half, and no reason is known for the remainder. That table gives V, J and clone size, and the DNA gave D and trimming. The sample records some 150,000 clones, approximately 86% of which are singletons. The top ten constitute nearly 0.95% of the sample.

This clonotype was obtained from a woman aged 50 to 65 with acute or convalescent COVID-19. Rearrangement joined TRBV15 to TRBJ1-1; 7 junctional bases match TRBD1. Source material: peripheral blood. The CDR3 has the sequence CATSRDRGYTEAFF. The DNA reads as follows: TGTGCCACCAGCAGAGACAGGGGGTACACTGAAGCTTTCTTT.